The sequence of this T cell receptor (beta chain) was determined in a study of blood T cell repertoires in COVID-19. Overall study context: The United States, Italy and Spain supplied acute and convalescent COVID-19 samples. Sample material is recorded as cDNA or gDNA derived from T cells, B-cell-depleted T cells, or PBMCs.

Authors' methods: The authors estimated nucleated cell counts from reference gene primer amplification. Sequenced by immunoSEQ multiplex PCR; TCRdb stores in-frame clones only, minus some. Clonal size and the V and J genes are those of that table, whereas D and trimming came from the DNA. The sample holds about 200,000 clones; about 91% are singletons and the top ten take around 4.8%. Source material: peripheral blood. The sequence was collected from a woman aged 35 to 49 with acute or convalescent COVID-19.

CDR3 region: CASSQALIVAGGGDTQYF. In DNA form, the CDR3 reads TGTGCCAGCAGCCAAGCTCTTATAGTAGCGGGGGGGGGCGATACGCAGTATTTT. The V gene is TRBV4-2, the J gene TRBJ2-3; 11 bases agree with TRBD2. Unmatched junction bases numbered 12, after V lost 1 base and J lost 6 bases. The length of the CDR3 is 18 residues. CDR1 is LGHNA, CDR2 YNFKEQ, per germline.